These T cell receptor beta chains were read from a single sample in a study of technical replicates of blood from a few donors. Sequenced by immunoSEQ multiplex PCR; TCRdb stores in-frame clones only, minus some. The profile shows about 91,000 clones, under 95% of them singletons. The sequenced sample was T cells isolated from PBMCs. These receptors came from a human donor in good health. Both conserved end residues are part of each CDR3. D genes are given only for firm matches. Size is omitted from some rows. Given values are once, few, many or a class for expanded clones.

V gene: TRBV7-9; D gene: -; clone size: -; J gene: TRBJ2-5; CDR3 DNA: TGTGCCAGCAGCTCTTCTCCAAGAGGGGAGACCCAGTACTTC; CDR3 protein: CASSSSPRGETQYF
V gene: TRBV30; D gene: -; clone size: -; J gene: TRBJ2-7; CDR3 DNA: TGTGCCTGGAGTGTATTCGAGGAGCTCCCCGAGCAGTACTTC; CDR3 protein: CAWSVFEELPEQYF
V gene: TRBV7-6; D gene: -; clone size: -; J gene: TRBJ2-5; CDR3 DNA: TGTGCCAGCAGCCTATTGGGCGAGACCCAGTACTTC; CDR3 protein: CASSLLGETQYF
V gene: TRBV6-1; D gene: -; clone size: once; J gene: TRBJ2-7; CDR3 DNA: TGTGCCAGCAGTGCCAAGACAGGCTCCTACGAGCAGTACTTC; CDR3 protein: CASSAKTGSYEQYF
V gene: TRBV5-1; D gene: -; clone size: -; J gene: TRBJ2-5; CDR3 DNA: TGCGCCAGCAGCCCTAGACAGATTCAAGAGACCCAGTACTTC; CDR3 protein: CASSPRQIQETQYF
V gene: TRBV5-1; D gene: -; clone size: -; J gene: TRBJ2-5; CDR3 DNA: TGCGCCAGTAGGGAGGAAGAGACCCAGTACTTC; CDR3 protein: CASREEETQYF
V gene: TRBV7-9; D gene: -; clone size: -; J gene: TRBJ1-5; CDR3 DNA: TGTGCCAGCACCTCGTCAGGGGGCAATCAGCCCCAGCATTTT; CDR3 protein: CASTSSGGNQPQHF
V gene: TRBV9; D gene: -; clone size: -; J gene: TRBJ2-7; CDR3 DNA: TGTGCCAGCAGCGTAGCCACCACAAGGGGCGAGCAGTACTTC; CDR3 protein: CASSVATTRGEQYF
V gene: TRBV28; D gene: -; clone size: -; J gene: TRBJ1-4; CDR3 DNA: TGTGCCAGCAGTTTGGACCCCGGGGCTAATGAAAAACTGTTTTTT; CDR3 protein: CASSLDPGANEKLFF
V gene: TRBV6-5; D gene: -; clone size: -; J gene: TRBJ2-7; CDR3 DNA: TGTGCCAGCAGTTACGGCCAGATCTACGAGCAGTACTTC; CDR3 protein: CASSYGQIYEQYF
V gene: TRBV5-8; D gene: TRBD2; clone size: -; J gene: TRBJ2-5; CDR3 DNA: TGTGCCAGCAGCTTGGAACTAGCGGGAGCAATCGGAGAGACCCAGTACTTC; CDR3 protein: CASSLELAGAIGETQYF
V gene: TRBV11-3; D gene: -; clone size: -; J gene: TRBJ2-7; CDR3 DNA: TGTGCCAGCAGCCTAGACGGAGGAATACCCTACGAGCAGTACTTC; CDR3 protein: CASSLDGGIPYEQYF
V gene: TRBV5-4; D gene: -; clone size: -; J gene: TRBJ1-4; CDR3 DNA: TGTGCCACCGCGCGGGGGGACATGTCAACTAATGAAAAACTGTTTTTT; CDR3 protein: CATARGDMSTNEKLFF
V gene: TRBV6-5; D gene: -; clone size: -; J gene: TRBJ2-7; CDR3 DNA: TGTGCCAGCAGTTACGGTAGAAAATACGAGCAGTACTTC; CDR3 protein: CASSYGRKYEQYF
V gene: TRBV7-2; D gene: TRBD2; clone size: -; J gene: TRBJ2-1; CDR3 DNA: TGTGCCAGCACCCTAAGCGGGGGGGCCCACAATGAGCAGTTCTTC; CDR3 protein: CASTLSGGAHNEQFF
V gene: TRBV5-5; D gene: TRBD2; clone size: -; J gene: TRBJ2-3; CDR3 DNA: TGTGCCAGCAGCCGCTTAGCTACCCTATGGACTAGCGGCACAGATACGCAGTATTTT; CDR3 protein: CASSRLATLWTSGTDTQYF
V gene: TRBV7-2; D gene: TRBD1; clone size: -; J gene: TRBJ2-3; CDR3 DNA: TGTGCCAGCCCCCAACCCGGCGCACAGGGGGCACGTACAGATACGCAGTATTTT; CDR3 protein: CASPQPGAQGARTDTQYF
V gene: TRBV6-5; D gene: -; clone size: -; J gene: TRBJ2-1; CDR3 DNA: TGTGCCAGTAAGCAGAAACTACTCAATGAGCAGTTCTTC; CDR3 protein: CASKQKLLNEQFF
V gene: TRBV6-5; D gene: -; clone size: -; J gene: TRBJ1-5; CDR3 DNA: TGTGCCAGCAGTTACCCCGGTCGGTTTAATCAGCCCCAGCATTTT; CDR3 protein: CASSYPGRFNQPQHF
V gene: TRBV7-9; D gene: -; clone size: -; J gene: TRBJ2-2; CDR3 DNA: TGTGCCAGCAGCTTATATCAGGCTACGAACACCGGGGAGCTGTTTTTT; CDR3 protein: CASSLYQATNTGELFF
V gene: TRBV10-1; D gene: TRBD1; clone size: -; J gene: TRBJ2-7; CDR3 DNA: TGCGCCAGCAGCTACCAACGGGACAGGGGACTCTACGAGCAGTACTTC; CDR3 protein: CASSYQRDRGLYEQYF
V gene: TRBV2; D gene: TRBD1; clone size: -; J gene: TRBJ2-7; CDR3 DNA: TGTGCCAGACAACAGGGGGTGGGCTACGAGCAGTACTTC; CDR3 protein: CARQQGVGYEQYF
V gene: TRBV7-3; D gene: TRBD2; clone size: -; J gene: TRBJ2-3; CDR3 DNA: TGTGCCAGCCTTAGCGGGGGGGATATTAGCACAGATACGCAGTATTTT; CDR3 protein: CASLSGGDISTDTQYF
V gene: TRBV14; D gene: -; clone size: -; J gene: TRBJ2-7; CDR3 DNA: TGTGCCAGCATGGGAACTAGGTCCTACGAGCAGTACTTC; CDR3 protein: CASMGTRSYEQYF
V gene: TRBV19; D gene: TRBD2; clone size: -; J gene: TRBJ2-1; CDR3 DNA: TGTGCCAGTTGCCCGCAACCTAGCGGGAACAGACATGAGCAGTTCTTC; CDR3 protein: CASCPQPSGNRHEQFF
V gene: TRBV5-4; D gene: -; clone size: once; J gene: TRBJ2-7; CDR3 DNA: TGTGCCACCACGAAGAAAGGACGGTTCCAGGGGGAGCAGTACTTC; CDR3 protein: CATTKKGRFQGEQYF
V gene: TRBV6-1; D gene: TRBD2; clone size: -; J gene: TRBJ2-7; CDR3 DNA: TGTGCCAGCAGTGCCGGGACTAGCGGGAAAGGATCCTACGAGCAGTACTTC; CDR3 protein: CASSAGTSGKGSYEQYF
V gene: TRBV4-1; D gene: -; clone size: once; J gene: TRBJ1-5; CDR3 DNA: TGCGCAGCGGGGAGTCAGCCCCAGCATTTT; CDR3 protein: CAAGSQPQHF
V gene: TRBV29-1; D gene: TRBD1; clone size: once; J gene: TRBJ2-3; CDR3 DNA: TGCAGCGTAGCGACAGGGAGTACGCAGTATTTT; CDR3 protein: CSVATGSTQYF
V gene: TRBV5-8; D gene: -; clone size: -; J gene: TRBJ1-1; CDR3 DNA: TGTGCCAGCAGCTTGTATCGGGGGACTGAAGCTTTCTTT; CDR3 protein: CASSLYRGTEAFF
V gene: TRBV19; D gene: TRBD2; clone size: once; J gene: TRBJ2-7; CDR3 DNA: TGTGCCAGTTCAATAGCGGGAGACTACGAGCAGTACTTC; CDR3 protein: CASSIAGDYEQYF
V gene: TRBV11-2; D gene: TRBD2; clone size: once; J gene: TRBJ2-2; CDR3 DNA: TGTGCCAGCGGCCTAGCGGGAGGGAACACCGGGGAGCTGTTTTTT; CDR3 protein: CASGLAGGNTGELFF
V gene: TRBV4-1; D gene: -; clone size: -; J gene: TRBJ2-7; CDR3 DNA: TGCGCCAGCAGCCAAGGCGGGGTAACCTACGAGCAGTACTTC; CDR3 protein: CASSQGGVTYEQYF
V gene: TRBV6-1; D gene: TRBD2; clone size: -; J gene: TRBJ2-3; CDR3 DNA: TGTGCCAGCAGTCGAGCGGGGGGGGTCGGGGATACGCAGTATTTT; CDR3 protein: CASSRAGGVGDTQYF
V gene: TRBV5-1; D gene: TRBD2; clone size: -; J gene: TRBJ2-2; CDR3 DNA: TGCGCCAGCAGCGTATGGACTAGCGGGAGGGTCGGCACCGGGGAGCTGTTTTTT; CDR3 protein: CASSVWTSGRVGTGELFF
V gene: TRBV11-2; D gene: TRBD2; clone size: -; J gene: TRBJ2-3; CDR3 DNA: TGTGCCAGCAGCCTAAAGCGGGGGGCGGCAGATACGCAGTATTTT; CDR3 protein: CASSLKRGAADTQYF
V gene: TRBV20-1; D gene: -; clone size: -; J gene: TRBJ2-1; CDR3 DNA: TGCAGTGCTAGTCGGGGTAATGAGCAGTTCTTC; CDR3 protein: CSASRGNEQFF
V gene: TRBV10-3; D gene: TRBD2; clone size: -; J gene: TRBJ2-5; CDR3 DNA: TGTGCCATCAGTGAGTCGAGAGTGGGGGGACTAGCGGGAGAAAAGCACTTGACCCAGTACTTC; CDR3 protein: CAISESRVGGLAGEKHLTQYF
V gene: TRBV4-1; D gene: -; clone size: -; J gene: TRBJ2-2; CDR3 DNA: TGCGCCAGCAGCCCTCTGTACAGGGACACCGGGGAGCTGTTTTTT; CDR3 protein: CASSPLYRDTGELFF
V gene: TRBV2; D gene: -; clone size: -; J gene: TRBJ2-5; CDR3 DNA: TGTGCCAGCAGTGAAGAAGCCATCCAAGAGACCCAGTACTTC; CDR3 protein: CASSEEAIQETQYF
V gene: TRBV19; D gene: -; clone size: -; J gene: TRBJ1-4; CDR3 DNA: TGTGCCAGTAGTATCTGGGGCAGTCCTGCAACTAATGAAAAACTGTTTTTT; CDR3 protein: CASSIWGSPATNEKLFF
V gene: TRBV4-2; D gene: -; clone size: -; J gene: TRBJ1-1; CDR3 DNA: TGTGCCAGCAGCGGGGCTGGGGGGAGCATGAACACTGAAGCTTTCTTT; CDR3 protein: CASSGAGGSMNTEAFF
V gene: TRBV5-1; D gene: -; clone size: -; J gene: TRBJ2-5; CDR3 DNA: TGCGCCAGCAGCCAGGAGGGCTTAGGGGAGACCCAGTACTTC; CDR3 protein: CASSQEGLGETQYF
V gene: TRBV19; D gene: TRBD1; clone size: -; J gene: TRBJ2-7; CDR3 DNA: TGTGCCAGTAGCGACACAGGGGGCGCGGGCTACGAGCAGTACTTC; CDR3 protein: CASSDTGGAGYEQYF
V gene: TRBV21-1; D gene: -; clone size: -; J gene: TRBJ2-5; CDR3 DNA: TGTGCCAGCAGCAAAGGCGGGGGGGCAGAGACCCAGTACTTC; CDR3 protein: CASSKGGGAETQYF
V gene: TRBV5-1; D gene: TRBD1; clone size: -; J gene: TRBJ2-7; CDR3 DNA: TGCGCCAGCAGCTTGGAGGGGACAGGGGCCTACGAGCAGTACTTC; CDR3 protein: CASSLEGTGAYEQYF
V gene: TRBV10-3; D gene: -; clone size: -; J gene: TRBJ2-7; CDR3 DNA: TGTGCCATCAGCTTGACAGACAGCTCCTACGAGCAGTACTTC; CDR3 protein: CAISLTDSSYEQYF
V gene: TRBV15; D gene: TRBD2; clone size: once; J gene: TRBJ2-5; CDR3 DNA: TGTGCCACCAGCAGGGTCGGGGGGGAGACCCAGTACTTC; CDR3 protein: CATSRVGGETQYF
V gene: TRBV7-9; D gene: -; clone size: -; J gene: TRBJ2-5; CDR3 DNA: TGTGCCAGCAGGTCACAGGGTACGGACCAGTACTTC; CDR3 protein: CASRSQGTDQYF
V gene: TRBV5-1; D gene: -; clone size: -; J gene: TRBJ2-5; CDR3 DNA: TGCGCCAGCAGCCCGGACGGAAGGGGGACAGAGACCCAGTACTTC; CDR3 protein: CASSPDGRGTETQYF
V gene: TRBV13; D gene: TRBD1; clone size: -; J gene: TRBJ2-5; CDR3 DNA: TGTGCCAGCAGCTCCCAATCGACAGGGACAGAGACCCAGTACTTC; CDR3 protein: CASSSQSTGTETQYF
V gene: TRBV7-9; D gene: TRBD1; clone size: -; J gene: TRBJ1-6; CDR3 DNA: TGTGCCACAGACGACGGACAGGGTAATTCACCCCTCCACTTT; CDR3 protein: CATDDGQGNSPLHF
V gene: TRBV19; D gene: -; clone size: -; J gene: TRBJ1-3; CDR3 DNA: TGTGCCAGTAGTGCCCGCTACTCCGCTGGAAACACCATATATTTT; CDR3 protein: CASSARYSAGNTIYF
V gene: TRBV7-6; D gene: -; clone size: -; J gene: TRBJ1-2; CDR3 DNA: TGTGCCAGCAGCCGAAGTCTGGGCATTTTAGGGGTGGGGTACTATGGCTACACCTTC; CDR3 protein: CASSRSLGILGVGYYGYTF